Listed here are 21 T cell receptor beta chains from one sample, sequenced in a study of blood T cell repertoires in COVID-19 (TCRdb year 2020). The library was obtained by the immunoSEQ multiplex PCR assay. This immuneACCESS table, as held by TCRdb, lists in-frame sequences with V and J called but not all clones. Of the missing ones, under half trace to an unresolved V gene in checked studies; the others have no known cause. The sample table shows roughly 260,000 clones, and about 88% are seen once. Clones ranked in the top ten supply approximately 2% of the sample. The source material was peripheral blood. Receptors originate from a woman aged 40 to 50 who had recovered from COVID-19.

The chain employs TRBV18 and TRBJ2-3; 9 nucleotides line up with TRBD2. The CDR3 has 15 residues. Germline CDR1 KGHSH, CDR2 LQKENI. J lost 6 bases, V lost 5 bases, and 9 bases had no gene match. CDR3 protein: CASSSGGGAADTQYF. The CDR3 DNA reads as TGTGCCAGCTCATCCGGCGGGGGGGCCGCGGATACGCAGTATTTT.

The genes are TRBV15 and TRBJ2-2; D not certain. The length of the CDR3 is 14 residues. Between the trimmed V and J ends, which lost 1 base and 4 bases, there was a span of 7 bases. Germline V gene sequence: CDR1 LNHNV, CDR2 YYDKDF (reference sequence). CDR3 amino acids: CATSRVTRTGELFF. DNA of the CDR3: TGTGCCACCAGCAGAGTCACACGCACCGGGGAGCTGTTTTTT.

This clone was seen a few times. Written as DNA, the CDR3 is TGTGCCAGTAGTCCGACGGGACTCACTGAAGCTTTCTTT. Amino acids: CASSPTGLTEAFF. V gene TRBV19 combines with J gene TRBJ1-1; TRBD1 might be the D (5 bases). The ends were cut back, 5 bases at V and 4 bases at J, with 11 bases in the middle. Germline values: CDR1 LNHDA, CDR2 SQIVND (reference sequence). The CDR3 runs to 13 residues.

The chain uses TRBV5-1 and TRBJ2-7, with 10 bases identical to TRBD2. CDR1 and CDR2 (germline): SGHRS, YFSETQ. This CDR3 is 15 amino acids long. The V and J ends lost 0 bases and 4 bases, in that order; junction bases with no gene match: 4. Here the CDR3 reads CASSLDGTSVYEQYF. The DNA for the CDR3 is TGCGCCAGCAGCTTGGACGGGACTAGCGTTTACGAGCAGTACTTC.

The chain has TRBV10-3 and TRBJ2-1, with D perhaps TRBD2 (7 bases). Germline CDR1 and CDR2: ENHRY and SYGVKD. Trimming left V 6 bases short and J 0 bases short, with 15 bases between. The CDR3 is 16 amino acids. The CDR3 loop reads CAISPAGGLSYNEQFF. The CDR3 bases are TGTGCCATCAGCCCTGCCGGGGGGCTCTCCTACAATGAGCAGTTCTTC.

There are a few counts of this clone. The rearrangement joins TRBV5-1 to TRBJ2-7, with D possibly TRBD1 on 5 matching bases. This CDR3 has 15 amino acids. Germline CDR1 is SGHRS and CDR2 is YFSETQ. V lost 4 bases and J 3 bases, leaving 17 bases between the germline ends. CDR3 loop: CASSPDTTGVYEQYF. In DNA form, the CDR3 reads TGCGCCAGCAGCCCGGACACGACCGGTGTCTACGAGCAGTACTTC.

This sequence joins TRBV5-1 and TRBJ1-6, with a possible D match to TRBD1 (5 bases). Germline V gives CDR1 SGHRS, CDR2 YFSETQ. The CDR3 consists of 15 residues. V lost 5 bases and J lost 5, with 14 bases in between. CDR3 nucleotide sequence: TGCGCCAGCAGTGATCCAGGGCGCAATAATTCACCCCTCCACTTT. It yields the protein CASSDPGRNNSPLHF.

The chain joins TRBV29-1 to TRBJ2-5; 8 positions match TRBD1. This CDR3 region has 15 residues. The junction had 14 bases not matched to a gene; V was cut back by 7 bases and J by 4 bases. Looked up from germline, CDR1 is SQVTM and CDR2 is ANQGSEA. In DNA, the CDR3 is TGCAGCGGCCGGATTGGGGACAGGAGGAGAGAGACCCAGTACTTC. Amino acids: CSGRIGDRRRETQYF.

This rearrangement joins TRBV28 to TRBJ2-5; possible D gene TRBD1, 5 bases. CDR1 MDHEN and CDR2 SYDVKM come from the germline V gene. Trimming removed 5 bases from V and 5 bases from J, with 15 bases in between. There are 14 residues in the CDR3. The CDR3 bases are TGTGCCAGCAGTCCCACATCAAAGGGGGAGACCCAGTACTTC. Translating it yields CASSPTSKGETQYF.

The rearrangement joins TRBV5-6 to TRBJ2-1; TRBD2 aligns across 9 bases. Germline V gene sequence: CDR1 SGHDT, CDR2 YYEEEE. The length of the CDR3 is 15 residues. V shed 0 bases and J 5 bases; nucleotides not matched to a gene: 3. The CDR3 nucleotides are TGTGCCAGCAGCTTGGACCTAGCGGGGAACAATGAGCAGTTCTTC. This encodes CASSLDLAGNNEQFF.

This chain uses TRBV4-1 with TRBJ1-1; 7 nucleotides agree with TRBD1. The J segment lost 1 base and the V segment lost 0 bases, leaving 8 bases of the junction unmatched. The germline V gene has CDR1 MGHRA and CDR2 YSYEKL. The CDR3 covers 17 residues. The CDR3 loop reads CASSQDPNRGANTEAFF. In DNA form, the CDR3 reads TGCGCCAGCAGCCAAGATCCTAACAGGGGCGCGAACACTGAAGCTTTCTTT.

The rearrangement joins TRBV24-1 to TRBJ2-3, with 8 bases identical to TRBD2. This CDR3 spans 16 amino acids. In germline, CDR1 is KGHDR, CDR2 SFDVKD. The J segment lost 1 base and the V segment lost 3 bases, leaving 5 bases of the junction unmatched. The CDR3 DNA reads TGTGCCACCAGTGATCTCGGGGGGGCAGGCACAGATACGCAGTATTTT. Encoded protein: CATSDLGGAGTDTQYF.

The V call is TRBV11-2, the J call TRBJ2-3, with 7 bases identical to TRBD2. Germline CDR1 is SGHAT and CDR2 is FQNNGV. This CDR3 has 15 residues. After removal of 1 base from V and 1 base from J, the junction contained 2 bases not matched to a gene. The CDR3 DNA follows: TGTGCCAGCAGCTTAGGGAGCGGGGGCACAGATACGCAGTATTTT. It is translated as CASSLGSGGTDTQYF.

This chain links TRBV9 with TRBJ2-4; 10 bases line up with TRBD1. The CDR3 is made up of 20 amino acids. Unmatched junction bases numbered 12, after V lost 0 bases and J lost 0 bases. CDR1 is SGDLS and CDR2 is YYNGEE in the germline V gene. CDR3 region: CASSVGGTGVNVLAKNIQYF. The CDR3 nucleotides are TGTGCCAGCAGCGTAGGTGGGACAGGGGTCAATGTACTAGCCAAAAACATTCAGTACTTC.

V and J are TRBV27 and TRBJ1-2, with 7 bases fitting TRBD1. CDR3 length: 14 amino acids. The V gene's germline CDR1 is MNHEY and CDR2 SMNVEV (reference sequence). Trimming at V came to 4 bases and at J to 4 bases, leaving 6 bases not matched to a gene. This chain's CDR3 is CASSYRGSLYGYTF. CDR3 sequence (DNA): TGTGCCAGCAGTTACAGGGGATCCCTCTATGGCTACACCTTC.

The chain recombines TRBV6-5 with TRBJ2-2; no reliable D call. The CDR3 is 15 residues long. Looked up from germline, CDR1 is MNHEY and CDR2 is SVGAGI. V lost 6 bases and J lost 0, with 11 bases in between. The CDR3 reads CASSFRSANTGELFF. For the CDR3, the DNA is TGTGCCAGCAGCTTCAGATCAGCGAACACCGGGGAGCTGTTTTTT.

V and J are TRBV15 and TRBJ2-3, with 9 bases identical to TRBD2. Germline V gives CDR1 LNHNV, CDR2 YYDKDF (reference sequence). Trimming took 0 bases from V and 4 from J; bases not matched to a gene: 11. There are 18 residues in the CDR3. The DNA of the CDR3 is TGTGCCACCAGCAGAGATAAAGATCTAGCGGGGTCGGCAGATACGCAGTATTTT. Translating gives CATSRDKDLAGSADTQYF.

The V and J genes are TRBV5-5 and TRBJ2-7, with a weak D call TRBD2 (6 bases). V lost 9 bases and J 3 bases, leaving 16 bases between the germline ends. CDR3 length: 13 amino acids. CDR1 and CDR2 from the germline V gene are SGHKS and YYEKEE (reference sequence). This chain's CDR3 is CATSTRSNYEQYF. The CDR3 region has the DNA TGTGCCACCTCGACTAGGTCCAACTACGAGCAGTACTTC.

The chain employs TRBV27 and TRBJ2-1; 11 bases align to TRBD2. Germline-derived CDR1 and CDR2 are MNHEY and SMNVEV (reference sequence). The J segment lost 3 bases and the V segment lost 5 bases, leaving 0 bases of the junction unmatched. The CDR3 extends over 14 amino acids. For the CDR3, the DNA is TGTGCCAGCAGTCTAGCGGGGGGCTACAATGAGCAGTTCTTC. Protein: CASSLAGGYNEQFF.

The V and J genes are TRBV4-1 and TRBJ2-7, with D unresolved. Germline V gene sequence: CDR1 MGHRA, CDR2 YSYEKL. V lost 1 base and J lost 1, with 8 bases in between. The CDR3 covers 14 residues. CDR3: CASSQVSGSYEQYF. For the CDR3, the DNA is TGCGCCAGCAGCCAAGTCTCGGGTTCCTACGAGCAGTACTTC.

This sequence joins TRBV7-9 and TRBJ2-3; weak D call: TRBD2 (6 bases). The CDR3 has 15 amino acids. V was cut by 3 bases and J by 3 bases, with 13 bases left in between. In germline, CDR1 is SEHNR, CDR2 FQNEAQ (reference sequence). The CDR3, as DNA: TGTGCCAGCAGCTTCGGGGGAGGTGGGACAGATACGCAGTATTTT. It yields the protein CASSFGGGGTDTQYF.